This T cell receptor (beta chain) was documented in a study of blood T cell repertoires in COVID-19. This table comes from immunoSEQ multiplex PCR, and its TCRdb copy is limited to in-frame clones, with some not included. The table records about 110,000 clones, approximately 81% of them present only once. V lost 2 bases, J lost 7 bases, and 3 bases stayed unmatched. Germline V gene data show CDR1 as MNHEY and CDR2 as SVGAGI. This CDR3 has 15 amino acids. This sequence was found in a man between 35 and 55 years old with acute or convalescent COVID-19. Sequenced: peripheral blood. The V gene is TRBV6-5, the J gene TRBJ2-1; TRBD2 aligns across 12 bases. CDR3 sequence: CASSYQTSGSNEQFF. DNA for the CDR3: TGTGCCAGCAGTTACCAGACTAGCGGGAGTAATGAGCAGTTCTTC.